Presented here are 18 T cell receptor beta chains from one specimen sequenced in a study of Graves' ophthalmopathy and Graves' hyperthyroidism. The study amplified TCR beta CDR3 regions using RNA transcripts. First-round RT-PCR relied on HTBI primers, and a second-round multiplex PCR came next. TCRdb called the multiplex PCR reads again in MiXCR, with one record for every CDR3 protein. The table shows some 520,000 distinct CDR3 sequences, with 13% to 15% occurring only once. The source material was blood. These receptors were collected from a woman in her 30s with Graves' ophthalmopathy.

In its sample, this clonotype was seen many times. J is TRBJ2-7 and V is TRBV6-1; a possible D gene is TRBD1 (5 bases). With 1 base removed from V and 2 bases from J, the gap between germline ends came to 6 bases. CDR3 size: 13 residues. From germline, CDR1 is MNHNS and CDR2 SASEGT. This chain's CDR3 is CASSEDRPYEQYF. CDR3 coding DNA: TGTGCCAGCAGTGAAGACAGGCCCTACGAGCAGTACTTC.

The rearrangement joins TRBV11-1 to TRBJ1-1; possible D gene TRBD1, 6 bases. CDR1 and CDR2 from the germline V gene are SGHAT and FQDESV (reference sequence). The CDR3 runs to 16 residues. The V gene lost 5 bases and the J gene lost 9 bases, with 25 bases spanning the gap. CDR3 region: CASSDITGTDAGKAFF. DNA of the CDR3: TGTGCCAGCAGCGATATAACAGGGACCGATGCGGGGAAAGCTTTCTTT.

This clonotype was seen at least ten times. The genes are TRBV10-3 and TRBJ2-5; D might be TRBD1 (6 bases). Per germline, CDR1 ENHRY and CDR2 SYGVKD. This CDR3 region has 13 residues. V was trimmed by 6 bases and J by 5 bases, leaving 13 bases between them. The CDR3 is CAIRQGASETQYF. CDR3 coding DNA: TGTGCCATCAGACAGGGAGCCTCGGAGACCCAGTACTTC.

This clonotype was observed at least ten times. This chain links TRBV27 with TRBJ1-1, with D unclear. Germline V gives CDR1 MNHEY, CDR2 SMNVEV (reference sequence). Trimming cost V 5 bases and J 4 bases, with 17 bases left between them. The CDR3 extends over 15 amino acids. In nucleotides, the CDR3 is TGTGCCAGCAGTGCGCGGTTCCACAAGGGCACTGAAGCTTTCTTT. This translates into CASSARFHKGTEAFF.

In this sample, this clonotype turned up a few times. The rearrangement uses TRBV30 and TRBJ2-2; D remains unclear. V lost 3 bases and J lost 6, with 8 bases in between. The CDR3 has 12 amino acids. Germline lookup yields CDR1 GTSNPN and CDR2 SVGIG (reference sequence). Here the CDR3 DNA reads TGTGCCTGGAGCCCGATCGCCGGGGAGCTGTTTTTT. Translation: CAWSPIAGELFF.

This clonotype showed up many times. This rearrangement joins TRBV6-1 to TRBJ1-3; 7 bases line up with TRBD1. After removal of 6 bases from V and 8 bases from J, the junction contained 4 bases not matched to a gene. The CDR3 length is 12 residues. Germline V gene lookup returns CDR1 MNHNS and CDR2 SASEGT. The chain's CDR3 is CASRPGGYTIYF. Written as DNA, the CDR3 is TGTGCCAGCAGGCCAGGGGGTTACACCATATATTTT.

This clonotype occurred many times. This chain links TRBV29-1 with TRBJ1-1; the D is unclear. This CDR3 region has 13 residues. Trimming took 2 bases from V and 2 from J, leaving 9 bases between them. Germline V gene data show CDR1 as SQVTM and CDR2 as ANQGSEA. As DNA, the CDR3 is TGCAGCGTTGAAAGGCAGCCAAACACTGAAGCTTTCTTT. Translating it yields CSVERQPNTEAFF.

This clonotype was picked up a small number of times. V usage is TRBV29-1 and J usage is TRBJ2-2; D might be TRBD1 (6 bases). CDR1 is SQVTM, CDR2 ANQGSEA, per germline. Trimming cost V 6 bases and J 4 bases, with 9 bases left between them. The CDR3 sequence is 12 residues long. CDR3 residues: CSVDSLTGELFF. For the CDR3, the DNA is TGCAGCGTGGACAGCCTCACCGGGGAGCTGTTTTTT.

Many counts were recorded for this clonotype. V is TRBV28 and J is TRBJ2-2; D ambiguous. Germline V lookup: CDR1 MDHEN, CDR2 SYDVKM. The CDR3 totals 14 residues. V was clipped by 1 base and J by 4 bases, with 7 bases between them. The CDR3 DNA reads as TGTGCCAGCAGTTTATACCGGGCCACCGGGGAGCTGTTTTTT. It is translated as CASSLYRATGELFF.

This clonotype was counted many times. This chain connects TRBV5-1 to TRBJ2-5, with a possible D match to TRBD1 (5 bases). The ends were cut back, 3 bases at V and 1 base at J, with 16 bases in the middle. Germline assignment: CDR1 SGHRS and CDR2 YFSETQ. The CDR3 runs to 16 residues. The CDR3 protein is CASSSAGLYFQETQYF. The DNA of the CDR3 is TGCGCCAGCAGCTCGGCAGGGCTTTACTTCCAAGAGACCCAGTACTTC.

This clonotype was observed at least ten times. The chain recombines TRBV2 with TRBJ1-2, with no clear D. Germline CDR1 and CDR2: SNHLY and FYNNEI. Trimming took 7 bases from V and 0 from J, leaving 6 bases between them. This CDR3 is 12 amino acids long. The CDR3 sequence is CASMKANYGYTF. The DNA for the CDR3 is TGTGCCAGCATGAAGGCTAACTATGGCTACACCTTC.

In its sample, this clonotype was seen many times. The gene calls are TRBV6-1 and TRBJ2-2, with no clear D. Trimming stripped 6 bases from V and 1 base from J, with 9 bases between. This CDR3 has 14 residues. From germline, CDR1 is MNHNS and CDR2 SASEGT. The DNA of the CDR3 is TGTGCCAGCAGCCACATCTTGAACACCGGGGAGCTGTTTTTT. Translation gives CASSHILNTGELFF.

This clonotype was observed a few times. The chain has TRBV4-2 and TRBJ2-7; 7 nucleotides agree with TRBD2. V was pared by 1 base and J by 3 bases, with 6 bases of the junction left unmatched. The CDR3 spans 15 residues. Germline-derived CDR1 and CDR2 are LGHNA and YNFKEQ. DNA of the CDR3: TGTGCCAGCAGCCAAGCAGCGGCTAGCGGCTACGAGCAGTACTTC. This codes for CASSQAAASGYEQYF.

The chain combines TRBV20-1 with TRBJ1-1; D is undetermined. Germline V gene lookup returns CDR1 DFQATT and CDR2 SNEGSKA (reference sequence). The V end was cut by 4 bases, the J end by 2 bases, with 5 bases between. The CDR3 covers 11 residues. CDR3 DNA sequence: TGCAGTGCTAACGGCAACACTGAAGCTTTCTTT. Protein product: CSANGNTEAFF.

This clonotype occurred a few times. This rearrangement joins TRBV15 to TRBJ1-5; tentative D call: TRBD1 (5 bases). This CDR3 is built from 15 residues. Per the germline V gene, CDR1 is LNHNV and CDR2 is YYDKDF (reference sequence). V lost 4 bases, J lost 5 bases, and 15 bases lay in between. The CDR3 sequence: CATSTPTVSDQPQHF. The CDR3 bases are TGTGCCACCAGCACTCCGACAGTTTCCGATCAGCCCCAGCATTTT.

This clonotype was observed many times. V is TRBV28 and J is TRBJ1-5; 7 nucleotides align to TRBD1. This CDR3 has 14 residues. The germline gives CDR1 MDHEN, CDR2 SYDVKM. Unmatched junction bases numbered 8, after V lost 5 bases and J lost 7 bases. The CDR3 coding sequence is TGTGCCAGCAGTCTTGACAGGGTCGCCCAGCCCCAGCATTTT. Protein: CASSLDRVAQPQHF.

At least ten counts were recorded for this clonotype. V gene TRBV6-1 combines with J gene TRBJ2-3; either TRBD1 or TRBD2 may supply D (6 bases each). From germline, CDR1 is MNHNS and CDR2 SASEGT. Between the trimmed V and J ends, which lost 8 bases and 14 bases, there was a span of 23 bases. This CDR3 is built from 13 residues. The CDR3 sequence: CASGRGDRGERYF. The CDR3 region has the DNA TGTGCCAGCGGTCGGGGAGATAGGGGGGAGAGGTATTTT.

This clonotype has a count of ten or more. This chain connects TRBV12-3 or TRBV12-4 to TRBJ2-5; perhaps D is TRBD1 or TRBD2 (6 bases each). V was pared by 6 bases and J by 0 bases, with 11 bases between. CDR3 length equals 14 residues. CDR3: CASSLEGDQETQYF. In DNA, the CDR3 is TGTGCCAGCAGCCTGGAGGGGGACCAAGAGACCCAGTACTTC.